This T cell receptor beta chain was profiled in a study of vaccination effects on CD4 cells after COVID-19. Study-wide background: Participants received two doses of either the BNT162b2 or mRNA-1273 vaccine. Regarding the study as a whole: Relatively few convalescent patients took part in the study, which had no early post-infection timepoints.

Sequencing was performed with immunoSEQ multiplex PCR; in TCRdb, only in-frame clones are kept and a portion is missing. The table has around 26,000 clones, 75% to 80% seen once; the top ten hold 16%. Pools of viral peptides were used by the ViraFEST assay to expand antigen-specific CD4+ T cells ahead of sequencing. Subsequent to a culture period of nine to ten days, CD4+ T cells were isolated. PCR showed that the person got SARS-CoV-2 infection at some point between March and December 2020. Peptides at around 9.9 ug/ml and IL-2 at about 9.3 IU/ml were added to about 2 million PBMC per well. The CDR3 is 16 amino acids. The germline CDR1 and CDR2 sequences are SGHVS and FQNEAQ. V lost 4 bases to trimming and J lost 2 bases, with 16 bases between them. On this clone itself: The antigen is undetermined.

Material: CD4+ T cells from PBMCs cultured with HCoV-NL63 spike peptides, obtained before COVID-19 vaccination. The chain is built from TRBV7-8 and TRBJ2-3; a possible D gene is TRBD2 (6 bases). This receptor was taken from a human donor who had a prior SARS-CoV-2 infection. The CDR3 reads CASSYGRELITDTQYF. CDR3 DNA sequence: TGTGCCAGCAGCTATGGGCGGGAACTGATCACAGATACGCAGTATTTT.